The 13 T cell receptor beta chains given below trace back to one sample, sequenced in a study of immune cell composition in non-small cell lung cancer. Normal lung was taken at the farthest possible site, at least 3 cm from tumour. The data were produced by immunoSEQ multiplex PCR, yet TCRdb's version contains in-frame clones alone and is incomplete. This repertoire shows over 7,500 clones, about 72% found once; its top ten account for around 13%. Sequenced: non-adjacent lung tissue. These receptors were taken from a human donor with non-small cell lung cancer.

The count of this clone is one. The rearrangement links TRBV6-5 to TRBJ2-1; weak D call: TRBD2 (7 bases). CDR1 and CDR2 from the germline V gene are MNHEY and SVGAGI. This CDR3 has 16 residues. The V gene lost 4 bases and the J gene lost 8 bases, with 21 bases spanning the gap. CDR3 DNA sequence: TGTGCCAGCAGTTCCGCAGGCGGGGGCTCTTTTCATGAGCAGTTCTTC. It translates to CASSSAGGGSFHEQFF.

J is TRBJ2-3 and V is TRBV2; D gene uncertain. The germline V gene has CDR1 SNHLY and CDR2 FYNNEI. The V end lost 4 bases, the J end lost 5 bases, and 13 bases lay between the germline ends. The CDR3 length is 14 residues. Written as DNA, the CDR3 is TGTGCCAGCAGTGCGCCGCCCCCAGAAGATACGCAGTATTTT. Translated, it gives CASSAPPPEDTQYF.

As DNA, the CDR3 is TGTGCCTTCCGGGCCTGGGGCTACACCTTC. This translates into CAFRAWGYTF. The chain uses TRBV30 and TRBJ1-2; no definite D call. V was trimmed by 7 bases and J by 8 bases, leaving 11 bases between them. The CDR3 is made up of 10 amino acids. Germline CDR1 is GTSNPN and CDR2 is SVGIG (reference sequence).

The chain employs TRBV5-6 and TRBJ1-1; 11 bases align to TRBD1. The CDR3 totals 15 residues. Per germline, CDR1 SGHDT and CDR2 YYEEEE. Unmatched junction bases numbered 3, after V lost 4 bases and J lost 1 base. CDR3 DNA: TGTGCCAGCAGCCCGGACAGGGGGCGGAACACTGAAGCTTTCTTT. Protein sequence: CASSPDRGRNTEAFF.

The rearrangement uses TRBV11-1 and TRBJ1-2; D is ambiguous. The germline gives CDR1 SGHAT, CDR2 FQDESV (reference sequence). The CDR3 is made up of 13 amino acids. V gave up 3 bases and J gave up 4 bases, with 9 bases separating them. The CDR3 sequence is CASSFGFGYGYTF. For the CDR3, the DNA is TGTGCCAGCAGCTTTGGGTTTGGCTATGGCTACACCTTC.

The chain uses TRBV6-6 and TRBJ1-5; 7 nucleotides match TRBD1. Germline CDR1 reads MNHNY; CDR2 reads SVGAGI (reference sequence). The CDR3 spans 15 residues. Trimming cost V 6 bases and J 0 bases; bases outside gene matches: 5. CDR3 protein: CASSPRGNSNQPQHF. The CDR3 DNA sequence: TGTGCCAGCAGCCCCAGGGGGAATAGCAATCAGCCCCAGCATTTT.

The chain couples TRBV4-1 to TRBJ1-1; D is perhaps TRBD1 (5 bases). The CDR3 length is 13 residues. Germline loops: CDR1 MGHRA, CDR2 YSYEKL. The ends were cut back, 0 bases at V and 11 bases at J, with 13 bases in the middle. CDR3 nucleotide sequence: TGCGCCAGCAGCCAAGATCTGGGACCTTTGGCTTTCTTT. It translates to CASSQDLGPLAFF.

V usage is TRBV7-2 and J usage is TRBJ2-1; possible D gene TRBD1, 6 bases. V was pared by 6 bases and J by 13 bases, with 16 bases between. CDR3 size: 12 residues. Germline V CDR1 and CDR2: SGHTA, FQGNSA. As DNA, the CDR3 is TGTGCCAGCAGTTACATTACAGGGTATCAGTTCTTC. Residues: CASSYITGYQFF.

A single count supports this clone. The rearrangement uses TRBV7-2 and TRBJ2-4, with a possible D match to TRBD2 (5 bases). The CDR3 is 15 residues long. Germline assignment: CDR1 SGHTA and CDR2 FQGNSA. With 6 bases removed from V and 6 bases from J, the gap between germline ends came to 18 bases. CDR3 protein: CASRRARGETNIQYF. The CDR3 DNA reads TGTGCCAGCAGACGGGCCCGGGGTGAGACAAACATTCAGTACTTC.

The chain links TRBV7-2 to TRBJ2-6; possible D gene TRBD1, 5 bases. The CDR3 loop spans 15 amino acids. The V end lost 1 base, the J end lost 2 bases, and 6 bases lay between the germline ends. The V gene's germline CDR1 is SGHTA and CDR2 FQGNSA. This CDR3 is CASSLEGTGANVLTF. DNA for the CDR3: TGTGCCAGCAGCTTAGAGGGGACTGGGGCCAACGTCCTGACTTTC. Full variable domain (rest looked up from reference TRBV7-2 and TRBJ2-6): GAGVSQSPSNKVTEKGKDVELRCDPISGHTALYWYRQSLGQGLEFLIYFQGNSAPDKSGLPSDRFSAERTGGSVSTLTIQRTQQEDSAVYLCASSLEGTGANVLTFGAGSRLTVL.

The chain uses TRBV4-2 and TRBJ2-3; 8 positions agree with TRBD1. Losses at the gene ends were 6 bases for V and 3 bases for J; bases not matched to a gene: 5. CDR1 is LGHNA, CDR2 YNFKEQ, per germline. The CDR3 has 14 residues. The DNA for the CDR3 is TGTGCCAGCAGATTGGACAGGGCAACAGATACGCAGTATTTT. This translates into CASRLDRATDTQYF.

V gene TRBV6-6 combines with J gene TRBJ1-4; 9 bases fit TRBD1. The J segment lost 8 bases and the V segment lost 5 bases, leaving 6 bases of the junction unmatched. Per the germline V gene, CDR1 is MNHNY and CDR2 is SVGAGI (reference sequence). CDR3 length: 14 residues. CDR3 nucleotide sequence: TGTGCCAGCAGTCTAGGGACAGGGTACGAAAAACTGTTTTTT. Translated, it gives CASSLGTGYEKLFF.

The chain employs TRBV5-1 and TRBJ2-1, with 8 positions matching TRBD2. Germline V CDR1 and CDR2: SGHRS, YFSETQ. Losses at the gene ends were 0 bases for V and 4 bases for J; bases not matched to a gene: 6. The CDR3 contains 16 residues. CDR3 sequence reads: CASSLEPGLGYNEQFF. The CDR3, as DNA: TGCGCCAGCAGCTTGGAACCGGGACTAGGATACAATGAGCAGTTCTTC.